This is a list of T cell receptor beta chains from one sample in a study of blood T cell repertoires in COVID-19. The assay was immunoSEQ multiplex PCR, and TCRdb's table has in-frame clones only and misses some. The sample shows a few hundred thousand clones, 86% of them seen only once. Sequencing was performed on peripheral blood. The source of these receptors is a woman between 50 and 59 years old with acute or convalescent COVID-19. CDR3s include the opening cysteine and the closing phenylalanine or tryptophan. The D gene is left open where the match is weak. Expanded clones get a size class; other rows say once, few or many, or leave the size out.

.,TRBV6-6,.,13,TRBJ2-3,CASSVRIIDTQYF,TGTGCCAGCAGTGTCAGGATAATAGATACGCAGTATTTT
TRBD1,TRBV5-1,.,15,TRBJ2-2,CASSLTGVNTGELFF,TGCGCCAGCAGCTTGACAGGGGTGAACACCGGGGAGCTGTTTTTT
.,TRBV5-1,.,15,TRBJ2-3,CASSLVTASTDTQYF,TGCGCCAGCAGCTTGGTTACTGCGAGCACAGATACGCAGTATTTT
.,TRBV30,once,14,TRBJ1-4,CAWSKGIPNEKLFF,TGTGCCTGGAGTAAGGGGATCCCTAATGAAAAACTGTTTTTT
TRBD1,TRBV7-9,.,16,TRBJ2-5,CASSPKTGGSGEAQYF,TGTGCCAGCAGCCCGAAGACAGGGGGGTCCGGCGAGGCCCAGTACTTC
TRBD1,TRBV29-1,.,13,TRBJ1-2,CSVATDRVLGYTF,TGCAGCGTAGCCACGGACAGGGTGTTGGGCTACACCTTC
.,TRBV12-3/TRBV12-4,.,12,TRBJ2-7,CASSSISYEQYF,TGTGCCAGCAGCTCTATTTCCTACGAGCAGTACTTC
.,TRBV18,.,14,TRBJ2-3,CASSRRDNTDTQYF,TGTGCCAGCTCTCGCCGGGACAACACAGATACGCAGTATTTT
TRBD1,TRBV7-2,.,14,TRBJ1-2,CASSSTSGGGGYTF,TGTGCCAGCAGCTCAACTTCAGGGGGCGGTGGCTACACCTTC
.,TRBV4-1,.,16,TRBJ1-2,CASSQVALDNNYGYTF,TGCGCCAGCAGCCAAGTTGCATTGGACAATAACTATGGCTACACCTTC
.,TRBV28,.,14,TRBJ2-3,CASRRDSGTDTQYF,TGTGCCAGCAGACGGGACTCGGGCACAGATACGCAGTATTTT
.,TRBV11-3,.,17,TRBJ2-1,CASSLETPQQGGNEQFF,TGTGCCAGCAGCTTAGAAACCCCCCAACAGGGGGGGAATGAGCAGTTCTTC
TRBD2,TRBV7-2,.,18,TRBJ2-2,CASSDYSGRAGRTGELFF,TGTGCCAGCAGCGATTACAGCGGGAGGGCCGGGAGAACCGGGGAGCTGTTTTTT
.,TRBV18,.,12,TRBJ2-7,CASSPSSDEQYF,TGTGCCAGCTCACCATCCTCAGACGAGCAGTACTTC
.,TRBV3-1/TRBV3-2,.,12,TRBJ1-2,CASSQGDYGYTF,TGTGCCAGCAGCCAGGGAGACTATGGCTACACCTTC
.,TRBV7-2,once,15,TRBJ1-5,CASSLGPGEGQPQHF,TGTGCCAGCAGCTTAGGTCCAGGGGAGGGTCAGCCCCAGCATTTT
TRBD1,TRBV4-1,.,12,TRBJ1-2,CASSGTDYGYTF,TGCGCCAGCTCCGGGACAGATTATGGCTACACCTTC
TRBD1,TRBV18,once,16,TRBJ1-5,CASSPLLGQGAQPQHF,TGTGCCAGCTCACCACTTCTAGGACAGGGGGCTCAGCCCCAGCATTTT
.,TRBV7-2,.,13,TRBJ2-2,CASSLSTGGELFF,TGTGCCAGCAGCTTATCGACAGGCGGGGAGCTGTTTTTT
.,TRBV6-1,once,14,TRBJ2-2,CASSEGPTTGELFF,TGTGCCAGCAGTGAGGGGCCCACTACCGGGGAGCTGTTTTTT
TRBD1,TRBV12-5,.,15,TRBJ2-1,CASGLLQGAQVEQFF,TGTGCTAGTGGTTTGTTGCAGGGGGCGCAGGTTGAGCAGTTCTTC